This T cell receptor (beta chain) was identified in a study of cytomegalovirus exposure and HLA in healthy donors (dated by TCRdb to the late 2010s). Study-level background: An earlier analysis of several hundred of the donors reported about 250 Gb of sequence data and some 120 million unique TCR beta sequences from around 200 million T cells. Roughly 290 gigabases of sequencing data and 70 million to 95 million unique TCR sequences made up an early release that covered 500 to 700 HLA-typed donors. The genetic ancestry cluster associated with self-reported Caucasian donors included over 80% of the 300 to 400 genotyped donors. The aim of the study was to test whether cataloging public T cell receptors could identify signatures of past pathogen exposure. Using immunosequencing, the study profiled T cell repertoires from about 620 subjects and related those repertoires to cytomegalovirus serostatus. In addition to the first cohort of 500 to 850 subjects, a separate validation cohort of approximately 130 different subjects was used. The study combined high-throughput TCR immunosequencing, statistical association of individual TCRs with disease status, and machine learning to predict cytomegalovirus infection status. A later analysis re-examined previously published TCR beta repertoires from 610 or so donors and added high-resolution HLA genotyping to investigate patterns of TCR occurrence. Rather than drawing on any new phenotypic data, the later analysis identified candidate immune exposures from TCR beta sequences and the way those sequences occurred across donors. In an earlier analysis of roughly 600 of the donors, high-throughput TCR beta sequencing was used to judge whether each TCR beta V gene segment behaved as functional or pseudogenic. Donor age, sex, ethnicity and CMV serostatus were compiled together with the repertoire data. A later genetic analysis used genome-wide SNP genotypes for about 60% of the roughly 700 donors, treating that subset as a discovery cohort. Every discovery cohort repertoire had been produced on one sequencing platform. HLA typing included class I and class II loci at four-digit resolution. The number of typed donors differed by locus: about 620-630 for A, B, C, DRB1 and DQB1; 522 for DQA1; 600 to 610 for DPA1; and some 430 for DPB1. About 5 DR-DQ haplotypes were handled as single units for association and clustering, since linkage in the cohort was strong. Across 398 genotyped donors of the cohort, an average of roughly 250,000 unique TCR beta nucleotide sequences per donor were sequenced, and roughly 18% of those sequences were non-productive. On the study overall, not on this receptor specifically: Assigning TCR associations to individual alleles was difficult when HLA alleles, especially DR and DQ, strongly co-occurred. The study gave a list of 150 to 200 TCR beta chains associated with cytomegalovirus. In vitro tests confirmed that a few of the cytomegalovirus-associated TCR beta chains recognize cytomegalovirus antigens. HLA typing was unavailable for some donors at each locus, so association tests used only the typed subset. A further reported finding was that TCR beta sequences accurately predicted the HLA-A and HLA-B alleles for most subjects in the first cohort. The authors suggested that the approach could potentially be extended to other disease states and immunological phenotypes. The presence/absence analyses assumed that sequencing depth was roughly uniform across donors, and that assumption may not be true. Broadly in line with IMGT annotations, most TCR beta V segments showed up in productive rearrangements about 90% or about 30% of the time in an earlier analysis of several hundred of the donors. According to a later analysis, parvovirus B19, influenza, CMV and Epstein-Barr virus appeared linked to several top co-occurrence clusters. According to a later analysis, TCR association rates differed among HLA loci, with DRB1 alleles showing the most associated TCRs and HLA-C alleles showing the fewest. The only immune exposure information available for the cohort was CMV serostatus. A cluster of highly shared sequence variants was judged likely to be a technical artifact of the sequencing pipeline. A later analysis found that HLA-associated TCR beta chains were more clonally expanded and had lower generation probabilities than equally common non-associated chains. Some IMGT-functional V segments, including TRBV6-2 and TRBV6-3, could not be told apart with the 87-base-pair reads, so those segments were excluded. At a false discovery rate of 0.05, a later analysis linked 16,951 TCR beta sequences to specific HLA alleles. Because counts were too low, seventeen rarely observed V segments, including chromosome 9 orphons, were excluded from the earlier analysis of about 500 of the donors. Most TCR sequences were seen in very few donors, while some public TCRs were found in many individuals. A later analysis found that most CMV-associated TCR beta chains appeared HLA-restricted, with HLA associations seemingly driven largely by CMV exposure. The classifier was reported to diagnose cytomegalovirus status with high specificity and sensitivity in both the original cohort and the validation cohort. Linkage disequilibrium might explain the correlated functional status among segregating V segments, but an unknown experimental factor could not be excluded. Compared with the roughly 710-donor mean, donors in an Asian-associated ancestry cluster had fewer N-insertions in productive TCRs, according to a later genetic analysis. Only TCR beta chains were sequenced in this cohort, and the absence of alpha or paired-chain data limited detectable features. An association between a missense DCLRE1C variant and V-gene and J-gene trimming of TCR beta chains was found in a later genetic analysis and replicated in an independent cohort.

On this clone: Its antigen specificity is not known. Base qualities are not provided; no much larger clone lies one nucleotide away.

Receptor libraries were prepared by the immunoSEQ multiplex PCR assay. The multiplex PCR relied on a mix of 60 forward primers for TCR Vbeta segments and 13 reverse primers for TCR Jbeta segments. The CDR3 region of rearranged TCR beta genes was amplified from genomic DNA by a multiplex PCR assay. The Illumina HiSeq System was used to sequence the amplified TCR beta libraries as 87-base-pair reads. The authors processed their data as follows. Across the 700 or so repertoires, a later analysis counted 75 million to 90 million unique TCR beta chains, 9.5 million to 13 million of which were shared by at least two donors. Raw reads were error-corrected and collapsed into unique sequences by a nearest-neighbor algorithm in which closely related sequences were merged to remove PCR and sequencing errors. CDR3 sequences were aligned to IMGT reference sequences to assign V, D and J gene segments. For a sequence to be retained, a match of at least six nucleotides was required to both a V gene segment and a J gene segment. A rearrangement counted as productive if the CDR3 had no stop codons and remained in frame with V and J, and every other rearrangement counted as non-productive. CDR3 was defined according to IMGT convention as the region running from the second conserved V-encoded cysteine to the conserved J-encoded phenylalanine. The earlier analysis of 587 of the donors excluded sequences that lacked an unambiguous match to a single V gene segment. In an earlier analysis of a few hundred of the donors, a V segment was called functional when productive rearrangements were above 56.7%, and segregating when the standard deviation between donors exceeded 5%. To diagnose cytomegalovirus status from the catalog of TCR beta chain sequences, a statistical classification framework was built. A later analysis assigned V and J genes by comparing TCR nucleotide sequences with IMGT/GENE-DB human TR gene sequences. The TCRdist pipeline was used in a later analysis to assign CDR3 sequences and most-parsimonious VDJ recombination scenarios. A later analysis defined each TCR beta chain by its CDR3 amino acid sequence plus V-gene family, and excluded reads lacking a unique V-gene family. As a way to deal with suspected cross-contamination and a sequencing artifact, a later analysis dropped hundreds of nucleotide sequences that were highly shared and had low generation probability. In a later analysis, a clonal expansion index was calculated for each public chain from normalized within-repertoire ranks of inferred template counts. In a later analysis, generation probabilities were computed using a VDJ recombination model fitted to out-of-frame rearrangements, and the results were checked against IGoR. In a later analysis, TCR-TCR, TCR-HLA and TCR-CMV co-occurrence was scored with hypergeometric tests, and a repertoire-size bias correction was applied to TCR pairs. To estimate false discovery rates, a later analysis permuted the HLA or CMV assignments 20 times. In a later analysis, co-occurring TCRs were grouped using DBSCAN, with TCRdist sequence similarity added in when clustering inside HLA-allele-positive subsets. Co-occurrence clustering excluded repertoires with fewer than 30,000 or more than 120,000 public chains, plus five with anomalous nucleotide sharing. Not all clones reach the TCRdb copy of this immuneACCESS table, which keeps in-frame sequences only. Checked studies attribute under half of the gap to unresolved V genes and leave the rest unexplained. That table is the source of V, J and clone size, and D and trimming were worked out from the DNA. The sample includes some 190,000 clones, with roughly 90% observed a single time. The ten largest make up roughly 0.34% of the sample.

CDR1 is given as SGHDN and CDR2 as FVKESK, both from the germline V gene. The CDR3 measures 12 amino acids from cysteine to phenylalanine. Of all the DNA, just the CDR3 is kept, 36 bases in frame from base 1. In total, roughly 670 healthy bone marrow donors made up the cohort. All cohort members were sampled while nominally healthy, although unrecorded immune exposures were likely present. The donor tested CMV seronegative and was one of the 352 seronegative cohort members. Each donor provided a peripheral blood sample, and peripheral blood mononuclear cells were used for TCR beta sequencing. Genomic DNA was extracted from the blood cell samples with the Qiagen DNeasy Blood Extraction Kit.

This TCR came from a woman in her 30s in good health and CMV-seronegative. This sequence uses TRBV14 and TRBJ2-5; 8 central bases correspond to TRBD1. The DNA end is a closer match to TRBJ2-7, so the J assignment may be wrong. The sequenced material came from PBMCs. The CDR3 is CASSPRGREQYF. The base sequence is TGTGCCAGCAGCCCCAGGGGGCGCGAGCAGTACTTC.